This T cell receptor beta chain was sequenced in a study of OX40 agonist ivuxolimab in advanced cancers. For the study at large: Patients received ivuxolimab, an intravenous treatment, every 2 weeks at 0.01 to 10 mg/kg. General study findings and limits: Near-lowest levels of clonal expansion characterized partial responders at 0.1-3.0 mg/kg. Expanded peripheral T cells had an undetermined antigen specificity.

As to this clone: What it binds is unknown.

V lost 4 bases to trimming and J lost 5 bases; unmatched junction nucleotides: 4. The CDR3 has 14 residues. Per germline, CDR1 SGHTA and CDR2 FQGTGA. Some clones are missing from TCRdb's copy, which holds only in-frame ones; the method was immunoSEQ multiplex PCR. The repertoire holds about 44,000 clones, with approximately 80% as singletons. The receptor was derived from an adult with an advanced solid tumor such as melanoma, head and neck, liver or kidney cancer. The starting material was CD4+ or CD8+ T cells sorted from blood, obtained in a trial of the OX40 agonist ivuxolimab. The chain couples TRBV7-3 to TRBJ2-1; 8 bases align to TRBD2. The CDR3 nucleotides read TGTGCCAGCAGCTCTGTAGCGGGGAACAATGAGCAGTTCTTC. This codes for CASSSVAGNNEQFF.